This TCR beta chain was obtained from a study of identical twins. From the 5' RACE reads, TCRdb called clonotypes with MiXCR, one entry per CDR3 protein. Here the sample spans some 270,000 distinct CDR3 sequences, roughly 8.7% being singletons. These data were also filed under a second study, of yellow fever vaccine responses in identical twins.

The sequenced sample consisted of CD8+ T cells sorted from blood. This sequence was found in a woman between 18 and 29 years old in good health.

CDR3 sequence: CASSYELAQYF. CDR3 bases: TGTGCCAGCAGCTACGAGTTAGCGCAGTACTTC. The chain joins TRBV7-9 to TRBJ2-7; no firm D call. The CDR3 extends over 11 amino acids. The germline CDR1 and CDR2 sequences are SEHNR and FQNEAQ (reference sequence). Trimming removed 4 bases from V and 9 bases from J, with 10 bases in between.